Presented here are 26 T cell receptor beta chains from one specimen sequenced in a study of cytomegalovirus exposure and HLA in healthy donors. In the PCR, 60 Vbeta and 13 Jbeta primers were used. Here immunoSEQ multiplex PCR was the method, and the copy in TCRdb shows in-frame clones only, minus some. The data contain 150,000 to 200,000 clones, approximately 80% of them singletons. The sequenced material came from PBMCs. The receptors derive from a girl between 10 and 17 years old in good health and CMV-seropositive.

In nucleotides, the CDR3 is TGTGCCAGCAGCTCGCACAGGGGAGGTCAGCCCCAGCATTTT. The encoded protein is CASSSHRGGQPQHF. This chain links TRBV7-9 with TRBJ1-5; 7 bases are shared with TRBD1. Germline V gene sequence: CDR1 SEHNR, CDR2 FQNEAQ (reference sequence). The V gene end was trimmed by 4 bases and the J gene end by 6 bases; junction bases not matched to a gene: 6. This CDR3 comprises 14 residues. The whole variable domain, filled in from reference TRBV7-9 and TRBJ1-5, reads DTGVSQNPRHKITKRGQNVTFRCDPISEHNRLYWYRQTLGQGPEFLTYFQNEAQLEKSRLLSDRFSAERPKGSFSTLEIQRTEQGDSAMYLCASSSHRGGQPQHFGDGTRLSIL.

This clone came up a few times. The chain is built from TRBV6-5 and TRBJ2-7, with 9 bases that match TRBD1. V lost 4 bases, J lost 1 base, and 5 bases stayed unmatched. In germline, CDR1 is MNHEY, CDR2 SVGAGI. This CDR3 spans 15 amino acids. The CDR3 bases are TGTGCCAGCAGTTGGGAAGGGACAGGGTCCTACGAGCAGTACTTC. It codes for CASSWEGTGSYEQYF.

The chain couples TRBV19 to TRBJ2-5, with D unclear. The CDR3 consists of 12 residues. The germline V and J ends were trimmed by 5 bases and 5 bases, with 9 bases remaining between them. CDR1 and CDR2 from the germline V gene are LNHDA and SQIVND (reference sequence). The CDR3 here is CASSAAWETQYF. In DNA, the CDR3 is TGTGCCAGTAGTGCCGCGTGGGAGACCCAGTACTTC.

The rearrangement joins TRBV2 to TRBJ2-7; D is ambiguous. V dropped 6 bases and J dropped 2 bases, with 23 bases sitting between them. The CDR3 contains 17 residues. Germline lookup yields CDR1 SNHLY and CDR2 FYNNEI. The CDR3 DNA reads TGTGCCAGCAGAGCCACGGCCGGTCGACTTCTACCCTACGAGCAGTACTTC. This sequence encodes CASRATAGRLLPYEQYF.

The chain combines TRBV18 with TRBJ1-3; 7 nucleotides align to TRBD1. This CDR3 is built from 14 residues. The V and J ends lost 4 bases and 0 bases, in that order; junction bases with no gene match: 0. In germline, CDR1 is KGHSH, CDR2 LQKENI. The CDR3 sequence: CASSRDSSGNTIYF. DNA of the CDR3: TGTGCCAGCTCACGGGACAGCTCTGGAAACACCATATATTTT.

The CDR3, as DNA: TGTGCCAGCAGTAAAGGGGGACTAGCGGGAGCGACAAAAACAGATACGCAGTATTTT. Translating gives CASSKGGLAGATKTDTQYF. The genes are TRBV5-5 and TRBJ2-3; 14 positions agree with TRBD2. J was trimmed by 3 bases and V by 5 bases; bases with no gene match: 14. The CDR3 runs 19 residues. Germline V CDR1 and CDR2: SGHKS, YYEKEE (reference sequence).

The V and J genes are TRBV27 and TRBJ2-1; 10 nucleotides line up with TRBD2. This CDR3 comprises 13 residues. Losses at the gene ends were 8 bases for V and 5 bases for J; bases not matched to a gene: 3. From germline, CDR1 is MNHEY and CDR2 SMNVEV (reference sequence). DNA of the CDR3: TGTGCCAGCGGACTAGCGGTAAACAATGAGCAGTTCTTC. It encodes CASGLAVNNEQFF.

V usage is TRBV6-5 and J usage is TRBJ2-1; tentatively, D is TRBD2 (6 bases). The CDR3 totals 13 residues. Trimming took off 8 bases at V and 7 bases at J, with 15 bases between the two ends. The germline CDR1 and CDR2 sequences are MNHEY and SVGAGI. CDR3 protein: CASGLARGNEQFF. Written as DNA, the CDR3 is TGTGCCAGCGGGCTAGCGAGAGGGAATGAGCAGTTCTTC.

CDR3 DNA sequence: TGTGCCAGCAGCCCGCAGTCTGGAAACACCATATATTTT. Protein: CASSPQSGNTIYF. V usage is TRBV7-6 and J usage is TRBJ1-3, with D uncertain. Looked up from germline, CDR1 is SGHVS and CDR2 is FNYEAQ. The CDR3 is made up of 13 amino acids. The ends were cut back, 5 bases at V and 1 base at J, with 6 bases in the middle.

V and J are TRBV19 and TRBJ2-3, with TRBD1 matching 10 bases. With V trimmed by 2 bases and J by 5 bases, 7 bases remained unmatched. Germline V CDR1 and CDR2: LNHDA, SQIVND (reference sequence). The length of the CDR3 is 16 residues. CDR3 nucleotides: TGTGCCAGTAGTATACCGGGACAGGGGAGATTAGATACGCAGTATTTT. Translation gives CASSIPGQGRLDTQYF.

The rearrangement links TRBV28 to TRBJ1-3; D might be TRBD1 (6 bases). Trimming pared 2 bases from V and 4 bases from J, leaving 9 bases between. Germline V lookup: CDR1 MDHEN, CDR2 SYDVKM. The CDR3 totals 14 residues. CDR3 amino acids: CASSLIRGGNTIYF. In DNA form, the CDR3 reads TGTGCCAGCAGTTTAATAAGGGGGGGAAACACCATATATTTT.

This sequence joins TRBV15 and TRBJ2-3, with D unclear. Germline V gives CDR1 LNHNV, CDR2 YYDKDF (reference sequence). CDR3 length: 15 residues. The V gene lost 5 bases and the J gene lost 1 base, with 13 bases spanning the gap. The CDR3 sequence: CATSATVERTDTQYF. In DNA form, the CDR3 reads TGTGCCACCAGCGCGACGGTGGAGCGCACAGATACGCAGTATTTT.

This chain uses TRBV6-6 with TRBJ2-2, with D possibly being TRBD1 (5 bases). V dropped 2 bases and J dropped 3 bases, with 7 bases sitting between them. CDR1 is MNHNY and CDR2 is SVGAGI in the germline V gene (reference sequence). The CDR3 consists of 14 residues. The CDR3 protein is CASSYVRDTGELFF. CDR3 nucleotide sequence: TGTGCCAGCAGTTACGTCAGGGACACCGGGGAGCTGTTTTTT.

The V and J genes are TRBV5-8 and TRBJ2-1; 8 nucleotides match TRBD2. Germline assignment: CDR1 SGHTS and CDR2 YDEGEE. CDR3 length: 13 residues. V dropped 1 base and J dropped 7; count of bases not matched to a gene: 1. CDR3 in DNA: TGTGCCAGCAGCTTGAGCGGGAGTAATGAGCAGTTCTTC. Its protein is CASSLSGSNEQFF.

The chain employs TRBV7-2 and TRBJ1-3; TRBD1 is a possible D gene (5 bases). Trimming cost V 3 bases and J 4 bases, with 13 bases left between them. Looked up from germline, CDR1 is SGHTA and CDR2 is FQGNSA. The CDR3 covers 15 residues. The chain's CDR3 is CASSFPGIMGNTIYF. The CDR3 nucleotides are TGTGCCAGCAGCTTCCCAGGGATTATGGGAAACACCATATATTTT. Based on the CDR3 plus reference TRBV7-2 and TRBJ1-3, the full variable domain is GAGVSQSPSNKVTEKGKDVELRCDPISGHTALYWYRQSLGQGLEFLIYFQGNSAPDKSGLPSDRFSAERTGGSVSTLTIQRTQQEDSAVYLCASSFPGIMGNTIYFGEGSWLTVV.

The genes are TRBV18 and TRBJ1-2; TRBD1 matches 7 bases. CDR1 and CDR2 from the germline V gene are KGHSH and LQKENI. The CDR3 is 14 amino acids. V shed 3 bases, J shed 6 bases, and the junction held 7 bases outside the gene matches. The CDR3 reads CASSPVEGANGYTF. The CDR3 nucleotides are TGTGCCAGCTCACCGGTAGAGGGGGCGAATGGCTACACCTTC. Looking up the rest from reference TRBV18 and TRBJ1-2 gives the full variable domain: NAGVMQNPRHLVRRRGQEARLRCSPMKGHSHVYWYRQLPEEGLKFMVYLQKENIIDESGMPKERFSAEFPKEGPSILRIQQVVRGDSAAYFCASSPVEGANGYTFGSGTRLTVV.

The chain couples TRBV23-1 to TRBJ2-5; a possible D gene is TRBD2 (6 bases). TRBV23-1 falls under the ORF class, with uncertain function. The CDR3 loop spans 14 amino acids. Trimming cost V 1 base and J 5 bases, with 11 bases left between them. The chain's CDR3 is CASSQFAREETQYF. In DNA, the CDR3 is TGCGCCAGCAGTCAATTCGCCCGGGAGGAGACCCAGTACTTC.

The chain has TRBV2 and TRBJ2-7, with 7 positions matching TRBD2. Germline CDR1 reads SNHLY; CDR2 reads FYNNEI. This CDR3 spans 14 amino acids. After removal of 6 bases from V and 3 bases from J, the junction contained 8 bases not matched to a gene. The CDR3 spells CASRNSRDYYEQYF. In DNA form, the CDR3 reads TGTGCCAGCAGAAACAGCCGGGACTACTACGAGCAGTACTTC.

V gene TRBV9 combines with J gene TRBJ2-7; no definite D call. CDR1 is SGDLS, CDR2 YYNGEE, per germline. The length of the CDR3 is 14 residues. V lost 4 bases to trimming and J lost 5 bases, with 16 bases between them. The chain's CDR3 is CASSPGWQANEQYF. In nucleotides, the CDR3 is TGTGCCAGCAGCCCTGGTTGGCAGGCCAACGAGCAGTACTTC.

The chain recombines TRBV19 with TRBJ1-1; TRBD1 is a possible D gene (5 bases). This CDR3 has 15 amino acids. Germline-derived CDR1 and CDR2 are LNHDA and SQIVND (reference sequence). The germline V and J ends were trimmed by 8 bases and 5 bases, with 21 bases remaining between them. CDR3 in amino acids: CASSRPGSPGTEAFF. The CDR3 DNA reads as TGTGCCAGTTCCCGTCCAGGCTCCCCAGGGACTGAAGCTTTCTTT.

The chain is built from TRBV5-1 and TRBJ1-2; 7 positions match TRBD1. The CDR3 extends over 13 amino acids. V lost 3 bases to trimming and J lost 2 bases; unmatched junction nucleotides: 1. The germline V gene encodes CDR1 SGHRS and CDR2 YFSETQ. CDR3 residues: CASSWGQNYGYTF. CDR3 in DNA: TGCGCCAGCAGCTGGGGACAGAACTATGGCTACACCTTC.

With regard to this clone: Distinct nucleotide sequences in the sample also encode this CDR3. CDR3 sequence: CASSLGTGAYEQYF. The CDR3 bases are TGTGCCAGCAGCTTAGGGACAGGGGCCTACGAGCAGTACTTC. The chain links TRBV11-2 to TRBJ2-7; 9 bases agree with TRBD1. Losses at the gene ends were 1 base for V and 2 bases for J; bases not matched to a gene: 0. The CDR3 has 14 amino acids. Germline-derived CDR1 and CDR2 are SGHAT and FQNNGV.

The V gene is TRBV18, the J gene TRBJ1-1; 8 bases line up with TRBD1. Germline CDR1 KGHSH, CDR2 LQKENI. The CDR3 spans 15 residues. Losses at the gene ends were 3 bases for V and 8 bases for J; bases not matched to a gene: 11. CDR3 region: CASSPSQGAETEAFF. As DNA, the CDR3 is TGTGCCAGCTCACCCTCTCAGGGGGCGGAAACCGAAGCTTTCTTT.

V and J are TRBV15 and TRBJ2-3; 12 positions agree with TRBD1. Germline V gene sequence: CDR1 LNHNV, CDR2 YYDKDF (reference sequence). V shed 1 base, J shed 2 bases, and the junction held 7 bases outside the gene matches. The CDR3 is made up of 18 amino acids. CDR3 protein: CATSRGHGTGGSTDTQYF. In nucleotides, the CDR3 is TGTGCCACCAGCAGAGGACACGGGACAGGGGGCTCCACAGATACGCAGTATTTT. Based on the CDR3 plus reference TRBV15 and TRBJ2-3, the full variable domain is DAMVIQNPRYQVTQFGKPVTLSCSQTLNHNVMYWYQQKSSQAPKLLFHYYDKDFNNEADTPDNFQSRRPNTSFCFLDIRSPGLGDTAMYLCATSRGHGTGGSTDTQYFGPGTRLTVL.

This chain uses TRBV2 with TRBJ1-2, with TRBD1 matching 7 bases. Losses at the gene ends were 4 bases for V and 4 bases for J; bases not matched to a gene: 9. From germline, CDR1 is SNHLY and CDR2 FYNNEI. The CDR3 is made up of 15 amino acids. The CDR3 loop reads CASSVPTGSSYGYTF. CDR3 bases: TGTGCCAGCAGTGTCCCGACAGGGTCATCCTATGGCTACACCTTC.

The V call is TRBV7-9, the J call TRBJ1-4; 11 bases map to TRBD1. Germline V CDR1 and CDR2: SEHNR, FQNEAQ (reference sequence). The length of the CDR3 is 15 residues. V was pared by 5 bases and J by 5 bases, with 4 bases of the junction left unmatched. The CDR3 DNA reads TGTGCCAGCAGCCCAGGGACAGGGGGAAATGAAAAACTGTTTTTT. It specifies CASSPGTGGNEKLFF.